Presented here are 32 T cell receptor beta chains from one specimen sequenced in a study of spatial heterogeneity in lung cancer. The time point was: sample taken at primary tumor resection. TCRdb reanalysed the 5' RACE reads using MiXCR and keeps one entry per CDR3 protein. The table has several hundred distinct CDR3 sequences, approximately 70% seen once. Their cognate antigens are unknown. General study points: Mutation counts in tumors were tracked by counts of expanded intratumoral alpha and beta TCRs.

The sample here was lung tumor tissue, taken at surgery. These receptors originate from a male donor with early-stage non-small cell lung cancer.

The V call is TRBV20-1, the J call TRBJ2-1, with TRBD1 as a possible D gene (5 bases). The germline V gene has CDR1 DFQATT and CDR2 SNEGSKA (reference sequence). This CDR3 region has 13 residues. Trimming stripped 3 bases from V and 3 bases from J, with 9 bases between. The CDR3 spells CSASQGIYNEQFF. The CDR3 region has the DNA TGCAGTGCTAGCCAGGGAATCTACAATGAGCAGTTCTTC.

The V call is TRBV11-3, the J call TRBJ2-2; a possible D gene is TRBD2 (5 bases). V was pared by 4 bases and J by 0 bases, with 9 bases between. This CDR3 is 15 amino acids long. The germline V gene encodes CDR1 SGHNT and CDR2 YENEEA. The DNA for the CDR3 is TGTGCCAGCAGCTCTCAGCGGCCGAACACCGGGGAGCTGTTTTTT. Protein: CASSSQRPNTGELFF. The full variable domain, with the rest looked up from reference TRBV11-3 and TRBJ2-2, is EAGVVQSPRYKIIEKKQPVAFWCNPISGHNTLYWYLQNLGQGPELLIRYENEEAVDDSQLPKDRFSAERLKGVDSTLKIQPAELGDSAVYLCASSSQRPNTGELFFGEGSRLTVL.

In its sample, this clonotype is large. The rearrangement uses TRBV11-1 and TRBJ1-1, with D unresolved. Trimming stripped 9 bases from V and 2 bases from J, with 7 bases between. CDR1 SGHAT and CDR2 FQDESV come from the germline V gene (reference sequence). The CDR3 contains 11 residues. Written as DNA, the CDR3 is TGTGCCAGTGTAGACAACACTGAAGCTTTCTTT. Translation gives CASVDNTEAFF.

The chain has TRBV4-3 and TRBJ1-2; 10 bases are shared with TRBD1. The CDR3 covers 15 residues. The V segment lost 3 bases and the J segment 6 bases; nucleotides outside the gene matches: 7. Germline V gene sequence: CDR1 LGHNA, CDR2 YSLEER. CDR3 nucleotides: TGCGCCAGCAGCCAGGGGGACAGGGGCAGCCATGGCTACACCTTC. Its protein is CASSQGDRGSHGYTF.

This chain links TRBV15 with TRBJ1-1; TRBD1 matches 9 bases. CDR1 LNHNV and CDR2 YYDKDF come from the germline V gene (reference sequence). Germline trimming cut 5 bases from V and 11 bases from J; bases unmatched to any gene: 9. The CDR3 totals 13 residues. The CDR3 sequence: CATSPIKQGAAFF. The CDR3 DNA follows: TGTGCCACCAGCCCGATAAAACAGGGGGCGGCTTTCTTT.

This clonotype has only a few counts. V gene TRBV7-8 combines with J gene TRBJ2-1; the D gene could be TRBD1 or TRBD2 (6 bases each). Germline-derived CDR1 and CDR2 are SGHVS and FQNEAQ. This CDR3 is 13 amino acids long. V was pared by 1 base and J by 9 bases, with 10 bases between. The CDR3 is CASSLGRGGEQFF. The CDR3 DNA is TGTGCCAGCAGCTTAGGCAGGGGAGGTGAGCAGTTCTTC.

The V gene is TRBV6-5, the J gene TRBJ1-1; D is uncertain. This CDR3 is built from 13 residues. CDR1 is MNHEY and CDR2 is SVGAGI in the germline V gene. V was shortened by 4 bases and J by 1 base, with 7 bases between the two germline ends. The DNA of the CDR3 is TGTGCCAGCAGTTTTAACAGGAACACTGAAGCTTTCTTT. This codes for CASSFNRNTEAFF.

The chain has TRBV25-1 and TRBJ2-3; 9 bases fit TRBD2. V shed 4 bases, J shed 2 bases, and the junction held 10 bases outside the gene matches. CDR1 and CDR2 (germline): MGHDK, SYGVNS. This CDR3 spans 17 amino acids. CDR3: CASSGFIAGVHTDTQYF. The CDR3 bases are TGTGCCAGCAGTGGCTTTATAGCGGGGGTCCACACAGATACGCAGTATTTT.

The CDR3 here is CASSQLYRVFF. The CDR3 DNA follows: TGTGCCAGCAGTCAATTATATAGGGTTTTCTTT. V is TRBV6-6 and J is TRBJ1-1, with no clear D. Trimming left V 5 bases short and J 13 bases short, with 14 bases between. CDR3 size: 11 residues. Germline CDR1 is MNHNY and CDR2 is SVGAGI (reference sequence).

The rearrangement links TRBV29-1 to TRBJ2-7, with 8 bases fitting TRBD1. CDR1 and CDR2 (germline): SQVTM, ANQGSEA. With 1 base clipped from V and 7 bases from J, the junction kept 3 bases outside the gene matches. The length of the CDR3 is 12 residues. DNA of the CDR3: TGCAGCGTTGAAGTCAGACAGGGGGAGCAGTACTTC. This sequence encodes CSVEVRQGEQYF.

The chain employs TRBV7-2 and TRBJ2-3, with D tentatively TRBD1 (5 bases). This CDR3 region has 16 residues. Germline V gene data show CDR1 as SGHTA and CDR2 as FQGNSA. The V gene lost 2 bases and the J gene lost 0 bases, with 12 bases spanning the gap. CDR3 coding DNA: TGTGCCAGCAGCTTAAGGCAGGGAACTAGCACAGATACGCAGTATTTT. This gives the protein CASSLRQGTSTDTQYF.

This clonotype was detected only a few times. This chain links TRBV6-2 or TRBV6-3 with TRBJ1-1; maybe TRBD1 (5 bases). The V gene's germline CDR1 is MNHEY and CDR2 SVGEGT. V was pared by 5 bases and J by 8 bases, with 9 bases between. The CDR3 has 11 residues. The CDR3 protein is CASSPGLEAFF. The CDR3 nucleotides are TGTGCCAGCAGTCCGGGACTGGAAGCTTTCTTT.

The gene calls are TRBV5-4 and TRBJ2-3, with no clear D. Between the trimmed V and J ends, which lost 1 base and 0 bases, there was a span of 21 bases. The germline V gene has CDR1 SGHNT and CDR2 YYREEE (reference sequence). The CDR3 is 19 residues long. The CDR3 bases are TGTGCCAGCAGCTTGTCGTTGCACCCTACGGCATCTAGCACAGATACGCAGTATTTT. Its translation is CASSLSLHPTASSTDTQYF.

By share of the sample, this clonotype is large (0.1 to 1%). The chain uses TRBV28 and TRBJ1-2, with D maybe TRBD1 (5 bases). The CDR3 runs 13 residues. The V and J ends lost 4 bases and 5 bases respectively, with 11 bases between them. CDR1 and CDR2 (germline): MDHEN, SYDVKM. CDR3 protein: CASSYDSNYGYTF. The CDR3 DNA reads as TGTGCCAGCAGTTACGACAGTAATTATGGCTACACCTTC.

The CDR3 region is CASSTQQGAAFF. CDR3 DNA sequence: TGTGCCAGCAGCACTCAACAGGGGGCGGCTTTCTTT. V usage is TRBV7-9 and J usage is TRBJ1-1, with TRBD1 matching 9 bases. Germline assignment: CDR1 SEHNR and CDR2 FQNEAQ (reference sequence). The V and J ends lost 5 bases and 11 bases, in that order; junction bases with no gene match: 6. The CDR3 loop spans 12 amino acids.

The CDR3 region is CASSGREDYGYTF. CDR3 sequence (DNA): TGTGCCAGCAGCGGGAGGGAAGACTATGGCTACACCTTC. The V gene is TRBV5-4, the J gene TRBJ1-2; D remains unclear. V gave up 4 bases and J gave up 3 bases, with 10 bases separating them. The CDR3 totals 13 residues. The germline gives CDR1 SGHNT, CDR2 YYREEE (reference sequence).

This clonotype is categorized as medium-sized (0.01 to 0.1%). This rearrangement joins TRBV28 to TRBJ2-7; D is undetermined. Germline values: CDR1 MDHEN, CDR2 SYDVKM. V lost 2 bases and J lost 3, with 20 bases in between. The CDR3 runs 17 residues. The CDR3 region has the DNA TGTGCCAGCAGTTTACCCTCTATGGTCCCCAGGAGCTACGAGCAGTACTTC. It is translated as CASSLPSMVPRSYEQYF. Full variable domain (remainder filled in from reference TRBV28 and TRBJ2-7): DVKVTQSSRYLVKRTGEKVFLECVQDMDHENMFWYRQDPGLGLRLIYFSYDVKMKEKGDIPEGYSVSREKKERFSLILESASTNQTSMYLCASSLPSMVPRSYEQYFGPGTRLTVT.

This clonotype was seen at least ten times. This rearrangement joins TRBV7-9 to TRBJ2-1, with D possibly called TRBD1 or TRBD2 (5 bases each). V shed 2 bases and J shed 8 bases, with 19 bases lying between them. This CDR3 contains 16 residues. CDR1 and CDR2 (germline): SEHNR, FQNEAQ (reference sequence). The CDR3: CASSLRGVGAGDEQFF. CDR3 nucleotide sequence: TGTGCCAGCAGCTTAAGAGGCGTTGGGGCCGGGGATGAGCAGTTCTTC.

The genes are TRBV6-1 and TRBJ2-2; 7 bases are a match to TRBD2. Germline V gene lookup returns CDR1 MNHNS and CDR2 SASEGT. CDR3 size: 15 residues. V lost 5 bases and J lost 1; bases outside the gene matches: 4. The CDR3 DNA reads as TGTGCCAGCAGTCCTGGGAGGGAGAACACCGGGGAGCTGTTTTTT. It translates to CASSPGRENTGELFF.

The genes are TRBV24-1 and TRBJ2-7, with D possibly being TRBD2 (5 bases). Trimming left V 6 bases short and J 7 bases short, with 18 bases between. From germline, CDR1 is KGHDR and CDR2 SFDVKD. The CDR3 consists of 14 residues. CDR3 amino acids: CATSSGMNPWEQYF. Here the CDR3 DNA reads TGTGCCACCAGTTCCGGGATGAACCCCTGGGAGCAGTACTTC.

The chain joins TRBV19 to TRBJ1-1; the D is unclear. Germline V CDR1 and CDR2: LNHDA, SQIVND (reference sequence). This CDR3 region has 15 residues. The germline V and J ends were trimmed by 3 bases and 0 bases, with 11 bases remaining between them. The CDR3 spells CASSIQMEVNTEAFF. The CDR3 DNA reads TGTGCCAGTAGTATTCAAATGGAAGTGAACACTGAAGCTTTCTTT.

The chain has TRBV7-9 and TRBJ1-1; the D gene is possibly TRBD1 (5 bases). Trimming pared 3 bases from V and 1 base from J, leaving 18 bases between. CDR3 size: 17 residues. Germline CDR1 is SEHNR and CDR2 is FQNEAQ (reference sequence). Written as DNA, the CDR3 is TGTGCCAGCAGCTTTTCTGTGTACGTAGGGGAGAACACTGAAGCTTTCTTT. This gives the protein CASSFSVYVGENTEAFF.

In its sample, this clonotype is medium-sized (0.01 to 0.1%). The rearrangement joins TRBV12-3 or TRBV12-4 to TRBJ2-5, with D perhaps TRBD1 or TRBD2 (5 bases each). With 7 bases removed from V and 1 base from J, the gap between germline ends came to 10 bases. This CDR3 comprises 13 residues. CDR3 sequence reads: CASILGTQETQYF. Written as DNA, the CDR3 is TGTGCCAGCATCCTCGGGACCCAAGAGACCCAGTACTTC.

In nucleotides, the CDR3 is TGTGCCGCAACCAGGGTCGGTACGCAGTATTTT. As protein: CAATRVGTQYF. This chain connects TRBV19 to TRBJ2-3; TRBD1 might be the D (5 bases). The CDR3 runs 11 residues. Germline loops: CDR1 LNHDA, CDR2 SQIVND (reference sequence). V was pared by 11 bases and J by 8 bases, with 14 bases between.

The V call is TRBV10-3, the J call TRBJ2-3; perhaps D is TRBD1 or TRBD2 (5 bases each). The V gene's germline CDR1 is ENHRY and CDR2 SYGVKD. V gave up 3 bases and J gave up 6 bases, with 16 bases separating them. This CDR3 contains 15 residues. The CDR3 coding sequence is TGTGCCATCAGTGATCCCCGAGGGGCAGGCGATACGCAGTATTTT. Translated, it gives CAISDPRGAGDTQYF.

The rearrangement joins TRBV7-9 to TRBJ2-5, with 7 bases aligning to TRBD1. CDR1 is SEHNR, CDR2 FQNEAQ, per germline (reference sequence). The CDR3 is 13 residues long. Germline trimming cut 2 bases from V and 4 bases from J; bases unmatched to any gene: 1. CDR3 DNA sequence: TGTGCCAGCAGCTTAACAGGGGCAGAGACCCAGTACTTC. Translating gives CASSLTGAETQYF.

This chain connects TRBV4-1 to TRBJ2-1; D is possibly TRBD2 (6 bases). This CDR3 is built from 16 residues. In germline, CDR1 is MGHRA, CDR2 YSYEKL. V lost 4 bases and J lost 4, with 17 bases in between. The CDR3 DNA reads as TGCGCCAGCAGCCTTAAGACTAGTGGGAGTTACAATGAGCAGTTCTTC. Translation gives CASSLKTSGSYNEQFF.

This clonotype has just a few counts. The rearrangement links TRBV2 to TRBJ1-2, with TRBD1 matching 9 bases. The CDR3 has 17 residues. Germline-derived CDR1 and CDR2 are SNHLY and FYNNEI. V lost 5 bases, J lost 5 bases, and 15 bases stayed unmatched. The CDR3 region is CASSQFSSDRGWYGYTF. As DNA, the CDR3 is TGTGCCAGCAGTCAATTCTCTTCGGACAGGGGCTGGTATGGCTACACCTTC.

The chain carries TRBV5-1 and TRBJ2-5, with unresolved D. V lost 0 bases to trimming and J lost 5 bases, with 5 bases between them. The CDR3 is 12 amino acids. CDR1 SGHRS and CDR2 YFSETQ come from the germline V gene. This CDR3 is CASSLDPETQYF. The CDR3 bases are TGCGCCAGCAGCTTGGACCCGGAGACCCAGTACTTC.

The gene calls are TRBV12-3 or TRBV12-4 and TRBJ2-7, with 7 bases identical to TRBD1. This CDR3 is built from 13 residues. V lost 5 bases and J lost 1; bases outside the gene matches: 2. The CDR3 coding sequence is TGTGCCAGCAGTCCGGGACAGTCCTACGAGCAGTACTTC. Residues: CASSPGQSYEQYF.

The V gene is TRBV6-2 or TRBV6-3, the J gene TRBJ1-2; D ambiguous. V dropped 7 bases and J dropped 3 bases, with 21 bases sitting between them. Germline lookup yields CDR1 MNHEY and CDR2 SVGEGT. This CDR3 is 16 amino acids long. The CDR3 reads CASTVTDGTSHYGYTF. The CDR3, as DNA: TGTGCCAGCACCGTGACGGACGGAACGTCTCACTATGGCTACACCTTC.

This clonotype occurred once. The CDR3 region has the DNA TGTGCCAGCAGACCTTTCAGAGGTGAATCTGGGGCCAACGTCCTGACTTTC. This encodes CASRPFRGESGANVLTF. The chain uses TRBV12-3 or TRBV12-4 and TRBJ2-6; no definite D call. The CDR3 covers 17 residues. V gave up 6 bases and J gave up 1 base, with 16 bases separating them.